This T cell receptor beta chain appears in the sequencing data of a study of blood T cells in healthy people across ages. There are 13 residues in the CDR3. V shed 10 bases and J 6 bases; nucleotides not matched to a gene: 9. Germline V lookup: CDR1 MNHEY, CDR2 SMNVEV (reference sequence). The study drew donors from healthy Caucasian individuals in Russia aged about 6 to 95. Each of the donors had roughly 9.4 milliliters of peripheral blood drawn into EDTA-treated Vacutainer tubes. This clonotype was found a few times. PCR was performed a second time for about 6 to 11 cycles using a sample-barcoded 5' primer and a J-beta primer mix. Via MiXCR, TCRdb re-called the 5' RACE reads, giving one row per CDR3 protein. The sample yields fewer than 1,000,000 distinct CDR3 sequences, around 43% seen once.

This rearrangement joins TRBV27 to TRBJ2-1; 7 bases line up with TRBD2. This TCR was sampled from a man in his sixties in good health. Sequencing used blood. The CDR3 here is CATLQRTSNEQFF. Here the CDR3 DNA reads TGTGCCACCCTTCAAAGGACTAGCAATGAGCAGTTCTTC.